One and the same sample provided the 28 T cell receptor beta chains below, sequenced in a study of blood T cells in healthy people across ages. PCR was performed a second time for about 6 to 12 cycles using a sample-barcoded 5' primer and a J-beta primer mix. One entry per CDR3 protein, called by TCRdb with MiXCR from the 5' RACE reads. Counted here are more than 800,000 distinct CDR3 sequences, 29% occurring once; the ten biggest clones make up approximately 15%. Sequencing input: blood. These receptors all stem from a woman older than 75 in good health.

This clonotype came up a few times. The rearrangement joins TRBV12-3 or TRBV12-4 to TRBJ1-5; maybe TRBD1 (5 bases). V was shortened by 2 bases and J by 1 base, with 12 bases between the two germline ends. This CDR3 has 16 residues. The chain's CDR3 is CASSLWGKGSNQPQHF. CDR3 DNA sequence: TGTGCCAGCAGTTTATGGGGGAAAGGGAGCAATCAGCCCCAGCATTTT.

This clonotype was observed many times. The rearrangement links TRBV7-2 to TRBJ2-1, with 12 bases matching TRBD2. This CDR3 has 16 residues. The junction had 9 bases not matched to a gene; V was cut back by 3 bases and J by 9 bases. From germline, CDR1 is SGHTA and CDR2 FQGNSA. DNA for the CDR3: TGTGCCAGCAGCTTGTTAACTTGGACTAGCGGGGTTGAGCAGTTCTTC. Translating gives CASSLLTWTSGVEQFF.

This clonotype was detected a few times. This rearrangement joins TRBV6-2 or TRBV6-3 to TRBJ2-2, with 11 bases that match TRBD2. Germline V gene data show CDR1 as MNHEY and CDR2 as SVGEGT. With V trimmed by 0 bases and J by 0 bases, 12 bases remained unmatched. The CDR3 is 21 residues long. CDR3 coding DNA: TGTGCCAGCAGTTACTCGAAGCTGCGTCTAGCGGGGGGCGCGAACACCGGGGAGCTGTTTTTT. It specifies CASSYSKLRLAGGANTGELFF.

Concerning this clonotype: This may come from a read error, since a much larger clone is one base off. The chain has TRBV20-1 and TRBJ2-5; 7 bases align to TRBD1. Per germline, CDR1 DFQATT and CDR2 SNEGSKA (reference sequence). The V and J ends lost 2 bases and 3 bases, in that order; junction bases with no gene match: 6. The CDR3 extends over 14 amino acids. This CDR3 is CSARPRQGKETQYF. The CDR3 DNA sequence: TGCAGTGCTAGACCCAGACAGGGAAAAGAGACCCAGTACTTC.

The genes are TRBV12-3 or TRBV12-4 and TRBJ1-5, with 8 bases lining up with TRBD1. This CDR3 is built from 13 residues. V lost 7 bases to trimming and J lost 7 bases; unmatched junction nucleotides: 6. The CDR3: CASTRDRRQPQHF. The CDR3 nucleotides read TGTGCCAGCACCCGGGACAGGAGACAGCCCCAGCATTTT.

This clonotype was seen a handful of times. The chain joins TRBV6-2 or TRBV6-3 to TRBJ1-5, with 11 bases aligning to TRBD1. The CDR3 is 15 amino acids. Germline lookup yields CDR1 MNHEY and CDR2 SVGEGT. The V segment lost 10 bases and the J segment 1 base; nucleotides outside the gene matches: 6. The CDR3: CATIRDRGSNQPQHF. CDR3 coding DNA: TGTGCCACCATCCGGGACAGGGGGAGCAATCAGCCCCAGCATTTT.

There are many counts of this clonotype. The chain couples TRBV7-2 to TRBJ2-1; no clear D gene. This CDR3 contains 15 residues. V was cut by 4 bases and J by 3 bases, with 13 bases left in between. Germline V gene data show CDR1 as SGHTA and CDR2 as FQGNSA. The CDR3 protein is CASSSRSGNYNEQFF. The CDR3 DNA is TGTGCCAGCAGCTCCCGGTCAGGAAACTACAATGAGCAGTTCTTC.

In its sample, this clonotype was seen once. An end of the junction differs from the germline gene, which may be a read error. The rearrangement uses TRBV28 and TRBJ2-7, with D possibly being TRBD2 (5 bases). In germline, CDR1 is MDHEN, CDR2 SYDVKM. The CDR3 loop spans 16 amino acids. The CDR3 DNA follows: TGTGCCAACAGTTTAGGAGCGGATGCATTCTCCTACGAGCAGTACTTC. Its translation: CANSLGADAFSYEQYF.

This clonotype has only a few counts. The rearrangement uses TRBV2 and TRBJ2-7; 10 nucleotides agree with TRBD1. CDR1 and CDR2 (germline): SNHLY, FYNNEI. The CDR3 extends over 13 amino acids. The CDR3 reads CAISGTGDIEQYF. Here the CDR3 DNA reads TGTGCTATTTCCGGGACAGGGGATATCGAGCAGTACTTC.

CDR3 bases: TGCAGTGCCCCACAGGGGGACTATGGCTACACCTTC. It translates to CSAPQGDYGYTF. The chain uses TRBV20-1 and TRBJ1-2, with 8 positions matching TRBD1. The germline gives CDR1 DFQATT, CDR2 SNEGSKA (reference sequence). V shed 6 bases and J 3 bases; nucleotides not matched to a gene: 3. CDR3 length equals 12 residues.

This clonotype was seen a single time. A read error may account for a junction end that differs from germline. CDR3 protein: CASSRGAGHITDRQYF. The CDR3 coding sequence is TGTGCCAGCAGCAGGGGGGCGGGACATATCACAGATAGGCAGTATTTT. The V and J genes are TRBV5-4 and TRBJ2-3, with D perhaps TRBD1 or TRBD2 (6 bases each). The CDR3 is made up of 16 amino acids. Germline V lookup: CDR1 SGHNT, CDR2 YYREEE (reference sequence).

A note on this clonotype: One end of the junction fails to match germline, which may point to a read error. The chain combines TRBV5-4 with TRBJ2-5, with D possibly TRBD1 on 5 matching bases. Germline-derived CDR1 and CDR2 are SGHNT and YYREEE (reference sequence). The CDR3 has 14 amino acids. CDR3 amino acids: CANSLGQLQETQYF. DNA of the CDR3: TGTGCCAACAGCTTGGGGCAGCTCCAAGAGACCCAGTACTTC.

Concerning this clonotype: This clone may be a read error of a much larger clone one base away. The V and J genes are TRBV30 and TRBJ2-7; no clear D gene. Trimming cost V 1 base and J 7 bases, with 11 bases left between them. The CDR3 runs to 12 residues. Germline V gene lookup returns CDR1 GTSNPN and CDR2 SVGIG (reference sequence). CDR3 DNA sequence: TGTGCCTGGAGTGGCTCAGGCAATGAGCAGTACTTC. Amino acid sequence: CAWSGSGNEQYF.

The rearrangement joins TRBV10-3 to TRBJ1-5; D remains ambiguous. The germline V gene has CDR1 ENHRY and CDR2 SYGVKD. V was trimmed by 0 bases and J by 9 bases, leaving 12 bases between them. CDR3 size: 14 residues. The CDR3 DNA sequence: TGTGCCATCAGTGAGTCGGGCGGGTCGGTGCCCCAGCATTTT. As protein: CAISESGGSVPQHF.

This clonotype was detected a few times. This rearrangement joins TRBV7-9 to TRBJ1-4; TRBD1 matches 8 bases. This CDR3 contains 14 residues. Germline loops: CDR1 SEHNR, CDR2 FQNEAQ (reference sequence). V gave up 5 bases and J gave up 8 bases; unmatched junction bases: 7. CDR3 nucleotide sequence: TGTGCCAGCAGCAAGACAGGGGTTAGAGAAAAACTGTTTTTT. Translated, it gives CASSKTGVREKLFF. Full variable domain (rest looked up from reference TRBV7-9 and TRBJ1-4): DTGVSQNPRHKITKRGQNVTFRCDPISEHNRLYWYRQTLGQGPEFLTYFQNEAQLEKSRLLSDRFSAERPKGSFSTLEIQRTEQGDSAMYLCASSKTGVREKLFFGSGTQLSVL.

This clonotype was seen ten or more times. The chain carries TRBV7-2 and TRBJ2-1, with no clear D. This CDR3 region has 18 residues. V lost 1 base and J lost 0, with 16 bases in between. CDR1 and CDR2 from the germline V gene are SGHTA and FQGNSA. In DNA, the CDR3 is TGTGCCAGCAGCTTAGTGGGTCGGCGGATGAGCTCCTACAATGAGCAGTTCTTC. Encoded protein: CASSLVGRRMSSYNEQFF.

The chain carries TRBV6-2 or TRBV6-3 and TRBJ2-1; 7 bases align to TRBD2. The CDR3 contains 14 residues. V lost 5 bases, J lost 8 bases, and 9 bases stayed unmatched. Germline V gene data show CDR1 as MNHEY and CDR2 as SVGEGT. CDR3 DNA sequence: TGTGCCAGCAGTACTCGCGGGAGTAGGTATGAGCAGTTCTTC. It codes for CASSTRGSRYEQFF.

In its sample, this clonotype was seen many times. V is TRBV6-2 or TRBV6-3 and J is TRBJ2-5, with D tentatively TRBD1 (5 bases). The CDR3 loop spans 14 amino acids. In germline, CDR1 is MNHEY, CDR2 SVGEGT. The ends were cut back, 5 bases at V and 2 bases at J, with 12 bases in the middle. This chain's CDR3 is CASSPPDRQETQYF. The CDR3 bases are TGTGCCAGCAGTCCTCCCGACAGACAAGAGACCCAGTACTTC.

This clonotype was counted many times. The V and J genes are TRBV2 and TRBJ2-1; D remains unclear. The germline CDR1 and CDR2 sequences are SNHLY and FYNNEI. The CDR3 loop spans 15 amino acids. V dropped 6 bases and J dropped 1 base, with 13 bases sitting between them. The CDR3 DNA is TGTGCCAGCAGGACCGGGCCGGGTTCCTACAATGAGCAGTTCTTC. Translation: CASRTGPGSYNEQFF.

This clonotype occurred many times. The V and J genes are TRBV12-3 or TRBV12-4 and TRBJ2-5; D gene unclear. The CDR3 is 15 amino acids. Trimming took off 4 bases at V and 5 bases at J, with 17 bases between the two ends. CDR3 region: CASSSHGRRRETQYF. CDR3 DNA sequence: TGTGCCAGCAGTTCTCACGGTCGTCGGCGGGAGACCCAGTACTTC.

This clonotype occurred many times. The chain combines TRBV11-2 with TRBJ2-2; D is unclear. The germline V gene encodes CDR1 SGHAT and CDR2 FQNNGV. This CDR3 region has 13 residues. With 1 base removed from V and 6 bases from J, the gap between germline ends came to 6 bases. The CDR3, as DNA: TGTGCCAGCAGCTTAGGAGGTGCCGGGGAGCTGTTTTTT. Protein: CASSLGGAGELFF.

The chain joins TRBV12-3 or TRBV12-4 to TRBJ1-2; D is perhaps TRBD1 (5 bases). CDR3 length equals 14 residues. Trimming removed 2 bases at V and 4 bases at J, with 11 bases between. CDR3 protein: CASSLQEGTYGYTF. CDR3 sequence (DNA): TGTGCCAGCAGTTTACAGGAGGGGACCTATGGCTACACCTTC.

The rearrangement joins TRBV6-5 to TRBJ2-2; tentative D call: TRBD2 (7 bases). CDR1 MNHEY and CDR2 SVGAGI come from the germline V gene. Trimming took 4 bases from V and 3 from J, leaving 12 bases between them. The CDR3 sequence is 15 residues long. CDR3 in DNA: TGTGCCAGCAGTTCGGCGGGGGCGTACACCGGGGAGCTGTTTTTT. It encodes CASSSAGAYTGELFF.

This clonotype was observed at least ten times. Written as DNA, the CDR3 is TGCAGTGCTTCACCCCGACAGGGTAGGGAAAAACTGTTTTTT. Protein sequence: CSASPRQGREKLFF. The V and J genes are TRBV20-1 and TRBJ1-4; 7 bases match TRBD1. After removal of 5 bases from V and 8 bases from J, the junction contained 11 bases not matched to a gene. CDR3 size: 14 residues. The germline V gene encodes CDR1 DFQATT and CDR2 SNEGSKA (reference sequence).

As regards this clonotype: A clone one base away is much larger, so this may be a read error. It is unclear where the CDR3 begins or ends on the DNA, so no DNA is shown, and the CDR3 is as TCRdb lists it. V is TRBV5-5 and J is TRBJ2-5; TRBD2 is taken as the D call from the table, unchecked against the DNA. Germline values: CDR1 SGHKS, CDR2 YYEKEE (reference sequence). Including both end residues, the CDR3 is 14 amino acids long. The CDR3 region is CASSEWGGGTLPYF.

This clonotype came up many times. The chain is built from TRBV6-5 and TRBJ1-6, with 7 bases lining up with TRBD1. CDR3 length equals 14 residues. Germline loops: CDR1 MNHEY, CDR2 SVGAGI. The ends lost 6 bases at V and 6 bases at J; junction bases unmatched: 5. The CDR3 loop is CASRDRLTNSPLHF. CDR3 sequence (DNA): TGTGCCAGCAGGGACAGGTTGACTAATTCACCCCTCCACTTT.

This clonotype was counted at least ten times. The genes are TRBV10-3 and TRBJ1-1, with 8 bases fitting TRBD1. CDR1 ENHRY and CDR2 SYGVKD come from the germline V gene. The CDR3 contains 15 residues. Trimming removed 3 bases from V and 1 base from J; junction bases left unmatched: 4. The CDR3 spells CAISDRGQANTEAFF. CDR3 coding DNA: TGTGCCATCAGTGACAGGGGACAGGCGAACACTGAAGCTTTCTTT.

This clonotype has ten or more counts. The chain employs TRBV15 and TRBJ2-7, with a possible D match to TRBD2 (6 bases). CDR1 LNHNV and CDR2 YYDKDF come from the germline V gene (reference sequence). The CDR3 is 14 residues long. V shed 1 base and J shed 6 bases, with 13 bases lying between them. The CDR3: CATSRGGGVREQYF. In DNA form, the CDR3 reads TGTGCCACCAGCAGAGGAGGAGGGGTTCGCGAGCAGTACTTC.